Listed below are T cell receptor beta chains from one sample, sequenced in a study of blood T cell repertoires in COVID-19. The data were produced by immunoSEQ multiplex PCR, yet TCRdb's version contains in-frame clones alone and is incomplete. The repertoire holds about 24,000 clones, with around 89% as singletons. Sample: peripheral blood. The receptors were gathered from a man aged 70-80 years with acute or convalescent COVID-19. Each CDR3 is given with its conserved first and last residue. A D gene is named only where the DNA matches it firmly. Clone sizes are given selectively: once, few, many, or a class where the clone is expanded.

V	length	size	D	J	CDR3	DNA
TRBV9	14	-	-	TRBJ1-6	CASSVATINSPLHF	TGTGCCAGCAGCGTAGCTACTATCAATTCACCCCTCCACTTT
TRBV10-2	14	-	-	TRBJ1-5	CASSGQERVQPQHF	TGCGCCAGCAGTGGACAGGAACGGGTTCAGCCCCAGCATTTT
TRBV4-1	21	-	TRBD1	TRBJ2-3	CASSRELITGTGGSSTDTQYF	TGCGCCAGCAGCCGCGAACTCATAACCGGGACAGGGGGATCTAGCACAGATACGCAGTATTTT
TRBV21-1	15	-	-	TRBJ1-2	CASSIQGARGYGYTF	TGTGCCAGCAGCATTCAGGGGGCGCGGGGCTATGGCTACACCTTC
TRBV10-3	15	-	-	TRBJ2-1	CAIRGAEETNNEQFF	TGTGCCATCAGGGGAGCGGAGGAAACCAACAATGAGCAGTTCTTC
TRBV3-1/TRBV3-2	14	-	-	TRBJ2-2	CASSPTDYTGELFF	TGTGCCAGCAGCCCAACTGATTACACCGGGGAGCTGTTTTTT
TRBV11-2	17	-	TRBD1	TRBJ2-2	CASSFDRGFYSTGELFF	TGTGCCAGCAGCTTCGACAGGGGGTTTTATTCCACCGGGGAGCTGTTTTTT
TRBV7-9	16	once	TRBD1	TRBJ2-3	CASSRTGGRSTDTQYF	TGTGCCAGCAGCAGGACAGGGGGCCGGAGCACAGATACGCAGTATTTT
TRBV24-1	14	once	-	TRBJ1-4	CATSDFRGNGKLFF	TGTGCCACCAGTGATTTTCGGGGGAACGGAAAACTGTTTTTT
TRBV5-4	15	-	TRBD1	TRBJ2-7	CASSLDGTGINEQYF	TGTGCCAGCAGCTTGGATGGGACAGGGATCAACGAGCAGTACTTC
TRBV12-3/TRBV12-4	13	-	-	TRBJ2-5	CASSPNQRETQYF	TGTGCCAGCAGTCCAAACCAGAGGGAGACCCAGTACTTC
TRBV28	16	once	TRBD1	TRBJ2-1	CASSSLTGRTYNEQFF	TGTGCCAGCAGTTCCCTGACAGGGAGAACCTACAATGAGCAGTTCTTC
TRBV29-1	14	-	-	TRBJ1-1	CSVAPGERDTEAFF	TGCAGCGTTGCACCAGGGGAGAGGGACACTGAAGCTTTCTTT
TRBV12-5	15	-	TRBD2	TRBJ2-3	CASGLTSGDADTQYF	TGTGCTAGTGGCCTGACTAGCGGGGATGCAGATACGCAGTATTTT
TRBV18	13	-	-	TRBJ2-5	CASSPQEGETQYF	TGTGCCAGCTCACCGCAGGAGGGGGAGACCCAGTACTTC
TRBV5-1	14	-	-	TRBJ1-4	CASSLGGTYEKLFF	TGCGCCAGCAGCCTGGGCGGGACCTATGAAAAACTGTTTTTT
TRBV4-1	16	-	TRBD1	TRBJ1-5	CASSPGQDRGNQPQHF	TGCGCCAGCAGCCCAGGTCAGGACAGGGGCAATCAGCCCCAGCATTTT
TRBV4-1	16	-	-	TRBJ1-4	CASSQDPGYGIEKLFF	TGCGCCAGCAGCCAAGATCCCGGGTACGGCATTGAAAAACTGTTTTTT
TRBV5-1	14	-	-	TRBJ1-3	CASSLAFSGNTIYF	TGCGCCAGCAGCTTGGCCTTCTCTGGAAACACCATATATTTT
TRBV10-2	15	-	-	TRBJ2-1	CASSPLTRSYNEQFF	TGCGCCAGCAGTCCACTTACGAGGTCTTACAATGAGCAGTTCTTC
TRBV19	14	-	-	TRBJ1-6	CASSIGGGNSPLHF	TGTGCCAGTAGTATAGGAGGGGGTAATTCACCCCTCCACTTT
TRBV10-3	14	-	TRBD1	TRBJ1-4	CAISESGTDEKLFF	TGTGCCATCAGTGAGTCCGGGACAGATGAAAAACTGTTTTTT